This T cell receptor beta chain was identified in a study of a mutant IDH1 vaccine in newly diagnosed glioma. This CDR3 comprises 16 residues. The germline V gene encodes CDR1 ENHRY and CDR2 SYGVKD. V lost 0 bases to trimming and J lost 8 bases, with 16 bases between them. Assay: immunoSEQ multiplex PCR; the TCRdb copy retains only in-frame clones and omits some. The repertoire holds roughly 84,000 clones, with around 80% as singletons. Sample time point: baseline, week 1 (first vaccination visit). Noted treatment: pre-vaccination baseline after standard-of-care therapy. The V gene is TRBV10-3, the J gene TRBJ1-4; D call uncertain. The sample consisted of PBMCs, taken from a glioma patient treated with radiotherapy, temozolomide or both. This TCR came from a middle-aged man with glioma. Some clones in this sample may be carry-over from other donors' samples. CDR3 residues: CAISESMGRGSEKLFF. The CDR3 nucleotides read TGTGCCATCAGTGAGTCTATGGGCCGAGGAAGCGAAAAACTGTTTTTT.